The sequence of this TCR beta chain was determined in a study of blood T cell repertoires in COVID-19. In the study overall: Sites in the United States, Italy and Spain provided acute and convalescent COVID-19 samples.

The protocol was immunoSEQ multiplex PCR, while the TCRdb copy is restricted to in-frame clones and leaves out a portion. Of around 110,000 clones listed, approximately 88% are singletons. With 0 bases clipped from V and 6 bases from J, the junction kept 5 bases outside the gene matches. Germline CDR1 SGHTA, CDR2 FQGTGA. The CDR3 extends over 16 amino acids. V gene TRBV7-3 combines with J gene TRBJ2-1; TRBD2 matches 10 bases. The TCR originated in a human donor in a cohort sampled during active COVID-19. Sequences were obtained from peripheral blood. The DNA of the CDR3 is TGTGCCAGCAGCTTAACGTACTCTAGCGGGAGCAATGAGCAGTTCTTC. As protein: CASSLTYSSGSNEQFF.